This TCR beta chain appears in the sequencing data of a study of cytomegalovirus exposure and HLA in healthy donors. Study findings and constraints: Later on, analysis showed that most CMV-associated TCR beta chains appeared to be HLA-restricted. Confirmation was obtained in vitro that a few CMV-associated chains are specific for CMV antigens. Sequencing depth roughly uniform across donors was assumed in presence/absence analyses. It was reportedly the case that the classifier diagnosed cytomegalovirus status with high specificity and sensitivity.

Notes on this clone: What it recognizes is unknown.

PCR amplification relied on 60 Vbeta primers (plus 13 Jbeta primers). TCRdb keeps only in-frame clones here, not all; method: immunoSEQ multiplex PCR. The data contain around 170,000 clones, around 77% of them seen just once; the ten biggest clones take up 1.9%. The CDR3 is 17 amino acids. Germline V gene lookup returns CDR1 SGHNT and CDR2 YENEEA. The V and J ends lost 1 base and 5 bases, in that order; junction bases with no gene match: 10. The specimen was PBMCs. The chain is built from TRBV11-3 and TRBJ2-1, with 8 bases that match TRBD2. This sequence originates from a woman under 40 in good health and CMV-seronegative. CDR3 bases: TGTGCCAGCAGCTTAGCTGGTAGCGGGGCGCTCAACAATGAGCAGTTCTTC. It yields the protein CASSLAGSGALNNEQFF.